The rows below give T cell receptor beta chains drawn from one sample of a study of post-analysis software for immune sequencing data. TCRdb processed the PCR reads anew with MiXCR; each CDR3 protein has one entry. Of approximately 360,000 distinct CDR3 sequences in the sample, around 37% were seen once. The specimen sequenced was blood. These TCRs come from a girl aged 10-17 years with multiple sclerosis. CDR3s include the opening cysteine and the closing phenylalanine or tryptophan. Fields, in order: clone size, V gene, J gene, D gene, CDR3 DNA, CDR3 protein. D genes are given only for firm matches. Clone size is not always given. Where it is, it says once, few, many or a class for expanded clones.

>NA|TRBV6-6|TRBJ2-3|NA
TGTGCCAGCCGGGACATCACAGATACGCAGTATTTT
CASRDITDTQYF
>few|TRBV12-3/TRBV12-4|TRBJ2-1|NA
TGTGCCAGCAGTTTAGTGGTGCTTAGCTCCTACAATGAGCAGTTCTTC
CASSLVVLSSYNEQFF
>NA|TRBV9|TRBJ2-3|NA
TGTGCCAGCAGCGGACTTACCGATACGCAGTATTTT
CASSGLTDTQYF
>NA|TRBV7-9|TRBJ2-3|NA
TGTGCCAGCAGCCCGGACTTCCTACTTACAGATACGCAGTATTTT
CASSPDFLLTDTQYF
>NA|TRBV7-2|TRBJ2-3|TRBD2
TGTGCCAGCAGCTTACCGGGACTAGTCGGAGATACGCAGTATTTT
CASSLPGLVGDTQYF
>few|TRBV25-1|TRBJ2-7|TRBD1
TGTGCCAGTTTCGGACAGGGGACTTTCGAGCAGTACTTC
CASFGQGTFEQYF
>few|TRBV5-1|TRBJ2-7|TRBD1
TGCGCCAGCAGCCGGGCAGGGACAGGGGGCCACGAGCAGTACTTC
CASSRAGTGGHEQYF
>few|TRBV5-1|TRBJ2-1|NA
TGCGCCAGCAGCCCGCCCGTTGAGGGGCTACTTAATGAGCAGTTCTTC
CASSPPVEGLLNEQFF
>NA|TRBV12-3/TRBV12-4|TRBJ1-1|NA
TGTGCCAGCAGGAGACTCGGGACTGAAGCTTTCTTT
CASRRLGTEAFF
>NA|TRBV3-1|TRBJ2-3|TRBD2
TGTGCCAGCAGCCCTCGCCCTAGCGGGCTTCCAGATACGCAGTATTTT
CASSPRPSGLPDTQYF
>few|TRBV12-3/TRBV12-4|TRBJ2-1|TRBD1
TGTGCCAGCAGTTTAGGCAGGGGGCGGCACAATGAGCAGTTCTTC
CASSLGRGRHNEQFF
>NA|TRBV12-3/TRBV12-4|TRBJ2-5|TRBD2
TGTGCCAGCAGTCCCCGGGTTTCGGGGGGGAACCAAGAGACCCAGTACTTC
CASSPRVSGGNQETQYF
>few|TRBV5-1|TRBJ2-6|NA
TGCGCCAGCGGCGATGGTGGGGCCCACTCTGGGGCCAACGTCCTGACTTTC
CASGDGGAHSGANVLTF
>few|TRBV7-2|TRBJ1-5|NA
TGTGCCAGCAGCTTAGAGGCCGGTCTGGCTCAGCCCCAGCATTTT
CASSLEAGLAQPQHF
>NA|TRBV5-1|TRBJ2-5|TRBD2
TGCGCCAGCAGTCTCGGACTAGCGGGGGGAAATTGGGAGACCCAGTACTTC
CASSLGLAGGNWETQYF
>NA|TRBV5-1|TRBJ2-3|NA
TGCGCCAGCAGCTTGGCCTTTTTTAGCACAGATACGCAGTATTTT
CASSLAFFSTDTQYF
>NA|TRBV29-1|TRBJ2-5|NA
TGCAGCGTTGAAGGGACCCGGTACTTC
CSVEGTRYF
>NA|TRBV20-1|TRBJ1-2|NA
TGCAGTGCTAGAGATCTAGGCAGCCCTAGCGACTATGGCTACACCTTC
CSARDLGSPSDYGYTF
>NA|TRBV10-1|TRBJ1-3|NA
TGCGCCAGCAGTGAGTACCGCGGAAACACCATATATTTT
CASSEYRGNTIYF
>NA|TRBV5-6|TRBJ2-5|NA
TGTGCCAGCAGCTTGGTTGGCCAAGAGGCCCAGTACTTC
CASSLVGQEAQYF
>NA|TRBV29-1|TRBJ1-5|TRBD1
TGCAGCGCCGAGACAGGGACGGGACAGCCCCAGCATTTT
CSAETGTGQPQHF
>NA|TRBV7-2|TRBJ1-6|NA
TGTGCCAGCAGTGCCTATAATTCACCCCTCCACTTT
CASSAYNSPLHF
>NA|TRBV7-3|TRBJ2-7|TRBD2
TGTGCCAGCAGTCCAGATTCGGGGGGGGCGAGGTACGAGCAGTACTTC
CASSPDSGGARYEQYF
>NA|TRBV20-1|TRBJ2-7|TRBD1
TGCAGTGCCTCAAACCTCGGGACAGGGCCTAATAGTAACGAGCAGTACTTC
CSASNLGTGPNSNEQYF
>NA|TRBV12-3/TRBV12-4|TRBJ2-1|TRBD2
TGTGCCAGCAGTTTGGGACTAGCGGGCCTCTACAATGAGCAGTTCTTC
CASSLGLAGLYNEQFF
>NA|TRBV28|TRBJ2-5|TRBD1
TGTGCCAGCAGGGGCAAGGGCAGGGGGCGGTTGGAGACCCAGTACTTC
CASRGKGRGRLETQYF
>NA|TRBV9|TRBJ2-7|NA
TGTGCCAGCAGCGTAGGGAGGCAGGCACGCTCCTACGAGCAGTACTTC
CASSVGRQARSYEQYF
>NA|TRBV7-3|TRBJ1-6|NA
TGTGCCAGCAGCCTGTGGGGACGGGGGTATTCACCCCTCCACTTT
CASSLWGRGYSPLHF
>NA|TRBV5-1|TRBJ1-4|TRBD1
TGCGCCAGCAGAAGGGACAGAAATGAAAAACTGTTTTTT
CASRRDRNEKLFF
>once|TRBV6-6|TRBJ1-1|TRBD1
TGTGCCAGCAGCCCCGGACAGGGGACTGGTGAAGCTTTCTTT
CASSPGQGTGEAFF
>few|TRBV5-6|TRBJ2-5|TRBD2
TGTGCCAGCAGCTTGTTTAGCGGGGGGACCCAAGAGACCCAGTACTTC
CASSLFSGGTQETQYF
>NA|TRBV20-1|TRBJ2-3|NA
TGCAGTGCCCAACTGGGAGATACGCAGTATTTT
CSAQLGDTQYF
>once|TRBV12-3/TRBV12-4|TRBJ1-1|NA
TGTGCCAGCAGCCAGACGACAGTTGGCACTGAAGCTTTCTTT
CASSQTTVGTEAFF
>NA|TRBV6-5|TRBJ1-1|NA
TGTGCCAGCAGCGCCCCTTCGACAGGCTCCAACACTGAAGCTTTCTTT
CASSAPSTGSNTEAFF
>NA|TRBV10-3|TRBJ1-1|TRBD1
TGTGCCATCAGTGAACAGGGGGGCACTGAAGCTTTCTTT
CAISEQGGTEAFF